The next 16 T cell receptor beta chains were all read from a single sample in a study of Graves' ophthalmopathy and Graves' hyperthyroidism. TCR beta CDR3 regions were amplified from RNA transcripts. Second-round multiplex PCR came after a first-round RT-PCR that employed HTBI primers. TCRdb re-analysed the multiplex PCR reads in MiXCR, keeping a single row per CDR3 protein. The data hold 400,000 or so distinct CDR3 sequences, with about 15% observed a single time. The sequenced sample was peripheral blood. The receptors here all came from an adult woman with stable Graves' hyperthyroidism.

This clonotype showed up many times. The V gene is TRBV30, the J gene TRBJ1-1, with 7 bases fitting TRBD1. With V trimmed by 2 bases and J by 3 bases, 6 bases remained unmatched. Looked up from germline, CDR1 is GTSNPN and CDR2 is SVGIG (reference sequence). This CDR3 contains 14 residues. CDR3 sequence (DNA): TGTGCCTGGAGTACCGGACAGGTCCACACTGAAGCTTTCTTT. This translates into CAWSTGQVHTEAFF.

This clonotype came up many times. The CDR3 nucleotides are TGTGCCAGTAGTAGTAGCGGGGGGGAGACCCAGTACTTC. Translated, it gives CASSSSGGETQYF. V usage is TRBV19 and J usage is TRBJ2-5, with 10 nucleotides matching TRBD2. J lost 5 bases, V lost 4 bases, and 1 base had no gene match. The CDR3 has 13 amino acids. The germline gives CDR1 LNHDA, CDR2 SQIVND (reference sequence). The whole variable domain, remainder taken from reference TRBV19 and TRBJ2-5, is DGGITQSPKYLFRKEGQNVTLSCEQNLNHDAMYWYRQDPGQGLRLIYYSQIVNDFQKGDIAEGYSVSREKKESFPLTVTSAQKNPTAFYLCASSSSGGETQYFGPGTRLLVL.

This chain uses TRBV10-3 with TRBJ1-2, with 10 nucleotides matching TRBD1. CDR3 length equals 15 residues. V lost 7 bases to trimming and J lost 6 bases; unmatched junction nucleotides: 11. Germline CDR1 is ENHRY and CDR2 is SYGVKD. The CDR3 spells CAIMVGDRGQDGYTF. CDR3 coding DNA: TGTGCCATCATGGTGGGTGACAGGGGGCAGGATGGCTACACCTTC.

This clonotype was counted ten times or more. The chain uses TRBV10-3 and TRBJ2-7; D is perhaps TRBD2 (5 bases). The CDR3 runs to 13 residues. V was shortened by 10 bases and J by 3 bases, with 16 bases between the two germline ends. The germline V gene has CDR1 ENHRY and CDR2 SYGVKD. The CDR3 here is CATQRAGLYEQYF. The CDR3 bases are TGTGCCACCCAACGGGCAGGACTCTACGAGCAGTACTTC.

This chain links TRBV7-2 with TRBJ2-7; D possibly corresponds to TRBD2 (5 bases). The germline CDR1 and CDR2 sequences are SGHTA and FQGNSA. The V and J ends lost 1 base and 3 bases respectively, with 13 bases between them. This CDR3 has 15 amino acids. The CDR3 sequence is CASSLVSGINYEQYF. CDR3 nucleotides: TGTGCCAGCAGCTTAGTTTCGGGGATAAACTACGAGCAGTACTTC.

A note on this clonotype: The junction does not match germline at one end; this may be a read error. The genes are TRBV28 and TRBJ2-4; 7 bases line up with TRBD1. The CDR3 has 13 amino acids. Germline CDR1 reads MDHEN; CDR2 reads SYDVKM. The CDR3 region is CASSRSDRDIKYF. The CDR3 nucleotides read TGTGCCAGCAGCCGGTCCGACAGGGACATTAAGTACTTC.

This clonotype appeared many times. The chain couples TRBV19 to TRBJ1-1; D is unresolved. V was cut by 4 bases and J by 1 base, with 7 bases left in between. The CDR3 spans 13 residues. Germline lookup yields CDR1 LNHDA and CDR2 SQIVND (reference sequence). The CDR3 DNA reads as TGTGCCAGTAGTAAAGGAGAGAACACTGAAGCTTTCTTT. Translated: CASSKGENTEAFF.

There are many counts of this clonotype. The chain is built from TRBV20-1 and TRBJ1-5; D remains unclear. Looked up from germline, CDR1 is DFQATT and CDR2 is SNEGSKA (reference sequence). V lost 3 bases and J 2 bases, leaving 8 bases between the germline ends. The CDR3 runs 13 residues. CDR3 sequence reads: CSASATGNQPQHF. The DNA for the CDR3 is TGCAGTGCTAGTGCGACTGGCAATCAGCCCCAGCATTTT.

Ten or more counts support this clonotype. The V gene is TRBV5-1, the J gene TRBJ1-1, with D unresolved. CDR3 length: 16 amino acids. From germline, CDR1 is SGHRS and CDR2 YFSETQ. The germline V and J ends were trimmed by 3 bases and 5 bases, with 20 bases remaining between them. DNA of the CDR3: TGCGCCAGCAGCTATACGACGGTAATGCAACGGACTGAAGCTTTCTTT. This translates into CASSYTTVMQRTEAFF.

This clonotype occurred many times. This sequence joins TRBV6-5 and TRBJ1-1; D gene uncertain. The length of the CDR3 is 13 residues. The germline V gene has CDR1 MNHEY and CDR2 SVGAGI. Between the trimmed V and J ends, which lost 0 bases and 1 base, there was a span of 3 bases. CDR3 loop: CASSYSRNTEAFF. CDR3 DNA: TGTGCCAGCAGTTACTCAAGGAACACTGAAGCTTTCTTT.

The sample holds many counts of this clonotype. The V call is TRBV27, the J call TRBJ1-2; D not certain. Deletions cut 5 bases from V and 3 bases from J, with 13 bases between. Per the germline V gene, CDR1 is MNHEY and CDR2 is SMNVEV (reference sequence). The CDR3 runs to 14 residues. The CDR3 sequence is CASSPEAGDYGYTF. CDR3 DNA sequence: TGTGCCAGCAGTCCGGAGGCCGGGGACTATGGCTACACCTTC.

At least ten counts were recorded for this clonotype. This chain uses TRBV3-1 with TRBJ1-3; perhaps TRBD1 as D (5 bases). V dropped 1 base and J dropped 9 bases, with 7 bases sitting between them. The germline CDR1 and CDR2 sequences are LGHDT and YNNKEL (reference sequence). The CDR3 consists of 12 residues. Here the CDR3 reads CASSQGQGTIYF. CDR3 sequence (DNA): TGTGCCAGCAGCCAAGGGCAGGGCACCATATATTTT.

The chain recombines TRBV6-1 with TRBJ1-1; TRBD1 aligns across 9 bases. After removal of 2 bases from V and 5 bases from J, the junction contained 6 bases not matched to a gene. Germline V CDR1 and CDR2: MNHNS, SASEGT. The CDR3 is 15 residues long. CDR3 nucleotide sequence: TGTGCCAGCAGTGAATACGAGACAGGGGGAACTGAAGCTTTCTTT. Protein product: CASSEYETGGTEAFF.

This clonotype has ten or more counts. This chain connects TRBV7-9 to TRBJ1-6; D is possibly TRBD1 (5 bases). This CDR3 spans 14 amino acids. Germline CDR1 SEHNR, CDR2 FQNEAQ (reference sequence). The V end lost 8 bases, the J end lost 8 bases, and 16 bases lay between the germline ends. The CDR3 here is CASVEDVGDSPLHF. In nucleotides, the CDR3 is TGTGCCAGCGTTGAGGATGTGGGGGATTCACCCCTCCACTTT.

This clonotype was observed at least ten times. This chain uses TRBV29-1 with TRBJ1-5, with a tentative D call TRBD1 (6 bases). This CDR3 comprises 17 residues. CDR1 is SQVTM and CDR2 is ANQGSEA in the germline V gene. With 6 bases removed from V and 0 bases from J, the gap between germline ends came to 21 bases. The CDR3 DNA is TGCAGCGTCTTTTCGATGCTGGGGGCGGGTAGCAATCAGCCCCAGCATTTT. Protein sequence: CSVFSMLGAGSNQPQHF.

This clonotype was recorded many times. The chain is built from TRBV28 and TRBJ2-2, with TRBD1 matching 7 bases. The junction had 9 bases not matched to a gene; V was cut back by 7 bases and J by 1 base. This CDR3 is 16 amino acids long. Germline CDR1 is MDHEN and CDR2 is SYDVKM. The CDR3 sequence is CASTNSTGWNTGELFF. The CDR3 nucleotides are TGTGCCAGCACAAATTCGACAGGGTGGAACACCGGGGAGCTGTTTTTT.